This T cell receptor beta chain was identified during a study of tissue T cells after allogeneic stem cell transplantation. Clones were read by immunoSEQ multiplex PCR, and TCRdb kept only the in-frame ones, dropping some. The repertoire has some 5,700 clones, 35% to 50% of them found once; the top ten carry around an eighth. Time point described: mouse harvest day 14 after allogeneic transplant. Mouse grafts combined 10^7 T-cell-depleted bone marrow cells with 10^6 splenic CD5+ T cells. As to this clone: The gene names here belong to mouse. From the germline J gene comes the end of the CDR3, since the read stops 1 residue before it.

V trimming: 4 bases; J trimming: 4 bases; junction bases outside the gene matches: 11. There are 17 residues in the CDR3. Germline V CDR1 and CDR2: KGHPV, FQNQEV (reference sequence). The chain has TRBV26 and TRBJ2-5, with 10 positions matching TRBD2. The receptor was isolated from a female BALB/c mouse given C57BL/6 T cells with graft-versus-host disease after an allogeneic hematopoietic cell transplant. Material for sequencing was gut tissue. The part of the CDR3 DNA that was read is TGTGCCAGCAGTCCCTTTCCCGGGACTGGGGAAAAAGACACCCAGTAC. Amino acid sequence: CASSPFPGTGEKDTQY. The full CDR3 protein is CASSPFPGTGEKDTQYF.